A selection of T cell receptor beta chains follows, all from one sample in a study of T cells in Graves' hyperthyroidism and ophthalmopathy. TCRdb called the multiplex PCR reads again in MiXCR, with one record for every CDR3 protein. The sample consists of approximately 740,000 distinct CDR3 sequences, less than 15% of them appearing once. The source material was blood. These receptors were obtained from a woman between 18 and 30 years old with Graves' hyperthyroidism. Both conserved end residues are trimmed from each CDR3.

J gene: TRBJ2-1
V gene: TRBV13
CDR3 protein: ASKLAGLVHYNEQF

J gene: TRBJ2-5
V gene: TRBV29-1
CDR3 protein: SVEEWGAKETQY

J gene: TRBJ2-2
V gene: TRBV2
CDR3 protein: ASSVAVFTGELV

J gene: TRBJ1-2
V gene: TRBV6-1
CDR3 protein: ASSLISTGGRGYT

J gene: TRBJ1-3
V gene: TRBV20-1
CDR3 protein: SARDGATGPKRNTIY

J gene: TRBJ2-3
V gene: TRBV7-7
CDR3 protein: ASSRGLAADQDTQY

J gene: TRBJ2-5
V gene: TRBV28
CDR3 protein: ASGNRSALIETQY

J gene: TRBJ2-5
V gene: TRBV6-1
CDR3 protein: AAEASETQY

J gene: TRBJ2-3
V gene: TRBV3-1
CDR3 protein: ASSQKSSGSREVTDTQY

J gene: TRBJ2-7
V gene: TRBV11-2
CDR3 protein: ASSLDPLEGTSSYEQY